This TCR beta chain was sequenced during a study of neurological immune-mediated disorders. This clonotype was seen a few times. This CDR3 is 14 amino acids long. V dropped 3 bases and J dropped 7 bases, with 13 bases sitting between them. CDR1 is SGHRS, CDR2 YFSETQ, per germline. Time point specified: longitudinal time-point 2. The making of cDNA relied on 5'RACE with 10-nucleotide random UMIs. TCRdb analysed the 5' RACE reads with MiXCR anew, one entry per CDR3 protein. The repertoire holds tens of thousands of distinct CDR3 sequences, with 5.8% as singletons. V and J are TRBV5-1 and TRBJ1-4; TRBD1 is a possible D gene (5 bases). Input material: PBMCs. This receptor was identified in a woman aged 60-75 years with multiple sclerosis. The CDR3 loop reads CASSSDGGVEKLFF. The CDR3 region has the DNA TGCGCCAGCAGCTCGGACGGGGGGGTTGAAAAACTGTTTTTT.